Shown below are 8 T cell receptor beta chains from a single sample sequenced in a study of shared clonotypes between healthy human individuals. Assay used: immunoSEQ multiplex PCR; TCRdb lists only in-frame clones, some missing. Seen here are a few hundred thousand clones, just over 65% observed once, and the top ten hold around 10%. Sequencing used memory CD4+ T cells sorted from blood. Subset noted: CD45RA-negative fraction. These TCRs come from a man aged 30 to 45 in good health.

The J gene is TRBJ2-7, the V gene TRBV9, with D perhaps TRBD1 (8 bases). The length of the CDR3 is 16 residues. Germline V lookup: CDR1 SGDLS, CDR2 YYNGEE. V gave up 4 bases and J gave up 6 bases, with 23 bases separating them. CDR3 region: CASSPGQGLVAGEQYF. In DNA, the CDR3 is TGTGCCAGCAGCCCCGGACAGGGTCTGGTAGCGGGCGAGCAGTACTTC.

J is TRBJ2-3 and V is TRBV20-1; a possible D gene is TRBD1 (5 bases). Deletions cut 3 bases from V and 11 bases from J, with 12 bases between. From germline, CDR1 is DFQATT and CDR2 SNEGSKA (reference sequence). CDR3 length: 11 residues. This CDR3 reads CSASYPQGQYF. In DNA form, the CDR3 reads TGCAGTGCTAGCTATCCCCAGGGGCAGTATTTT.

The J gene is TRBJ1-5, the V gene TRBV10-3; D uncertain. V was clipped by 2 bases and J by 2 bases, with 7 bases between them. CDR3 length: 14 amino acids. Germline CDR1 ENHRY, CDR2 SYGVKD. The CDR3 DNA is TGTGCCATCAGTGAGCATCCCCGCAATCAGCCCCAGCATTTT. Translation: CAISEHPRNQPQHF.

V gene TRBV28 combines with J gene TRBJ1-2; 9 bases line up with TRBD1. Germline V gene data show CDR1 as MDHEN and CDR2 as SYDVKM. The CDR3 sequence is 17 residues long. Trimming took 5 bases from V and 5 from J; bases not matched to a gene: 15. The CDR3 sequence is CASSLSRAGQGIYGYTF. The DNA of the CDR3 is TGTGCCAGCAGTCTATCCCGGGCGGGACAGGGAATTTATGGCTACACCTTC.

The J gene is TRBJ2-1, the V gene TRBV5-4; D may be TRBD1 or TRBD2 (5 bases each). V lost 3 bases and J lost 9, with 22 bases in between. CDR1 is SGHNT, CDR2 YYREEE, per germline (reference sequence). This CDR3 spans 16 amino acids. As DNA, the CDR3 is TGTGCCAGCAGCTCCCGCGTGGGGCCGGGAAACACTGAGCAGTTCTTC. Translated, it gives CASSSRVGPGNTEQFF.

The V and J genes are TRBV11-3 and TRBJ2-3, with 10 positions matching TRBD2. Trimming cost V 5 bases and J 6 bases; bases outside gene matches: 8. This CDR3 has 15 residues. Germline CDR1 is SGHNT and CDR2 is YENEEA. CDR3 amino acids: CASSVAAGGLDTQYF. The CDR3 DNA reads as TGTGCCAGCAGCGTCGCAGCGGGAGGGCTGGATACGCAGTATTTT. Full variable domain (missing parts from reference TRBV11-3 and TRBJ2-3): EAGVVQSPRYKIIEKKQPVAFWCNPISGHNTLYWYLQNLGQGPELLIRYENEEAVDDSQLPKDRFSAERLKGVDSTLKIQPAELGDSAVYLCASSVAAGGLDTQYFGPGTRLTVL.

There are a few counts of this clone. The chain couples TRBV7-6 to TRBJ2-1; 15 bases agree with TRBD2. V was clipped by 5 bases and J by 13 bases; unmatched bases: 9. Germline-derived CDR1 and CDR2 are SGHVS and FNYEAQ. The CDR3 is 15 residues long. This chain's CDR3 is CASSLRTSGRARQFF. CDR3 coding DNA: TGTGCCAGCAGCCTAAGGACTAGCGGGAGGGCCCGTCAGTTCTTC.

The chain recombines TRBV13 with TRBJ1-1; D remains ambiguous. Germline CDR1 reads PRHDT; CDR2 reads FYEKMQ (reference sequence). The CDR3 runs 15 residues. Trimming pared 0 bases from V and 5 bases from J, leaving 13 bases between. The CDR3 region is CASSLGTPGRTEAFF. The CDR3 DNA is TGTGCCAGCAGCTTAGGGACCCCAGGTAGGACTGAAGCTTTCTTT.